This T cell receptor beta chain was recorded in a study of control samples from healthy donors and cancer patients. Data came from immunoSEQ multiplex PCR; TCRdb stores just in-frame clones and leaves some out. Of some 13,000 clones detected, about 75% appear once; the ten largest clones hold approximately 8.9%. This clone was seen a few times. Trimming took off 7 bases at V and 2 bases at J, with 13 bases between the two ends. Germline CDR1 and CDR2: SEHNR and FQNEAQ (reference sequence). CDR3 length: 14 residues. Sequencing used formalin-fixed, paraffin-embedded tissue. The chain couples TRBV7-9 to TRBJ2-3, with D maybe TRBD1 (6 bases). The sequence came from a male donor with melanoma. The CDR3 sequence is CASTTDSPTDTQYF. The CDR3 nucleotides read TGTGCCAGCACCACGGACAGCCCCACAGATACGCAGTATTTT.